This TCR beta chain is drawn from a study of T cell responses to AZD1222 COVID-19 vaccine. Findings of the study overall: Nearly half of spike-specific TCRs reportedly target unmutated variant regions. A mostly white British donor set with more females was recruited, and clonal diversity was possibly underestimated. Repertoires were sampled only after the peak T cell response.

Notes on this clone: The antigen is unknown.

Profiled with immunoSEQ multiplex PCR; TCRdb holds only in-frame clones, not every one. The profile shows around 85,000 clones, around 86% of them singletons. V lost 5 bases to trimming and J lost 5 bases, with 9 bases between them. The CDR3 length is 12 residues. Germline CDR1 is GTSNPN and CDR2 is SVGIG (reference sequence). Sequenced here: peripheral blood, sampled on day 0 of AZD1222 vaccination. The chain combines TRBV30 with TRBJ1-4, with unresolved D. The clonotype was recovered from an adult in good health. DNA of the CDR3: TGTGCCTGGGGCGGCATCAATGAAAAACTGTTTTTT. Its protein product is CAWGGINEKLFF.